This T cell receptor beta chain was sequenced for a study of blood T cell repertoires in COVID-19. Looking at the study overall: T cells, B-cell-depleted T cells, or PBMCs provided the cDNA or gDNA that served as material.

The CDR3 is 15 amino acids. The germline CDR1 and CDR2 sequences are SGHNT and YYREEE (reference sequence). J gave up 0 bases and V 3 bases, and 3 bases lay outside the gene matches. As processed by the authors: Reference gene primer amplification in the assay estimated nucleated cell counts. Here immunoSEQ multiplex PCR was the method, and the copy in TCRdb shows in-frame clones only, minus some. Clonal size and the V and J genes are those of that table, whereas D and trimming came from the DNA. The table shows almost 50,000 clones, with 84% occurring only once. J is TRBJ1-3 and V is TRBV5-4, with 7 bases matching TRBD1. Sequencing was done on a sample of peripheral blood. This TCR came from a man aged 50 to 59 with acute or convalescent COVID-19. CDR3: CASSSNRGSGNTIYF. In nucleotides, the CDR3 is TGTGCCAGCAGCTCCAACAGGGGCTCTGGAAACACCATATATTTT. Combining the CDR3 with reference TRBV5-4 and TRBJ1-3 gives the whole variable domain ETGVTQSPTHLIKTRGQQVTLRCSSQSGHNTVSWYQQALGQGPQFIFQYYREEENGRGNFPPRFSGLQFPNYSSELNVNALELDDSALYLCASSSNRGSGNTIYFGEGSWLTVV.